The 26 T cell receptor beta chains presented below share a single source sample, sequenced in a study of beta chain features in type 1 diabetes. Broader study findings: Among patients with Type 1 diabetes, TCRB CDR3s were moderately but significantly shorter in every one of the four CD4+ subsets.

No antigens are known for them. TCRB transcripts that were expressed got sequenced, as all of the isolated RNA had been reverse transcribed. The assay was immunoSEQ multiplex PCR, and TCRdb's table has in-frame clones only and misses some. Found here are hundreds of thousands of clones, over 10% of them singletons; the top ten hold about 0.02%. Material: naive CD4+ T cells from blood. The source of these receptors is a man aged 18 to 35 with type 1 diabetes.

This clone has just a few counts. The chain has TRBV7-9 and TRBJ1-5; TRBD1 aligns across 7 bases. This CDR3 has 17 amino acids. The V gene end was trimmed by 1 base and the J gene end by 0 bases; junction bases not matched to a gene: 6. From germline, CDR1 is SEHNR and CDR2 FQNEAQ (reference sequence). The chain's CDR3 is CASSLGSGTDSNQPQHF. CDR3 coding DNA: TGTGCCAGCAGCTTAGGGAGCGGGACAGATAGCAATCAGCCCCAGCATTTT. Variable domain in full (rest from reference TRBV7-9 and TRBJ1-5): DTGVSQNPRHKITKRGQNVTFRCDPISEHNRLYWYRQTLGQGPEFLTYFQNEAQLEKSRLLSDRFSAERPKGSFSTLEIQRTEQGDSAMYLCASSLGSGTDSNQPQHFGDGTRLSIL.

This clone was counted between two and nine times. The chain joins TRBV6-6 to TRBJ2-5; TRBD1 matches at 12 bases. Unmatched junction bases numbered 3, after V lost 0 bases and J lost 4 bases. CDR3 length equals 16 residues. Germline-derived CDR1 and CDR2 are MNHNY and SVGAGI (reference sequence). The CDR3: CASSYSGQGAGETQYF. The CDR3 nucleotides are TGTGCCAGCAGTTACTCGGGACAGGGGGCGGGAGAGACCCAGTACTTC.

The rearrangement uses TRBV2 and TRBJ2-2, with D perhaps TRBD1 (6 bases). V lost 5 bases, J lost 0 bases, and 10 bases lay in between. The CDR3 extends over 15 amino acids. Germline CDR1 SNHLY, CDR2 FYNNEI. The CDR3 sequence is CASSQDRPNTGELFF. Written as DNA, the CDR3 is TGTGCCAGCAGTCAAGACAGGCCGAACACCGGGGAGCTGTTTTTT.

A few counts support this clone. The chain links TRBV28 to TRBJ2-7; D is ambiguous. V lost 2 bases and J 6 bases, leaving 11 bases between the germline ends. Germline V gene lookup returns CDR1 MDHEN and CDR2 SYDVKM. There are 13 residues in the CDR3. The CDR3 loop reads CASSLGLGLEQYF. In DNA form, the CDR3 reads TGTGCCAGCAGTTTAGGCTTAGGTCTCGAGCAGTACTTC.

A few counts support this clone. The rearrangement links TRBV9 to TRBJ2-1; 7 bases are shared with TRBD1. Germline CDR1 SGDLS, CDR2 YYNGEE. The V gene end was trimmed by 4 bases and the J gene end by 0 bases; junction bases not matched to a gene: 4. The CDR3 loop spans 15 amino acids. CDR3 in DNA: TGTGCCAGCAGCCCGACAGGGAGCTCCTACAATGAGCAGTTCTTC. This sequence encodes CASSPTGSSYNEQFF. The full variable domain, with the rest looked up from reference TRBV9 and TRBJ2-1, is DSGVTQTPKHLITATGQRVTLRCSPRSGDLSVYWYQQSLDQGLQFLIQYYNGEERAKGNILERFSAQQFPDLHSELNLSSLELGDSALYFCASSPTGSSYNEQFFGPGTRLTVL.

The chain carries TRBV2 and TRBJ2-3; D uncertain. V was trimmed by 3 bases and J by 2 bases, leaving 6 bases between them. Germline-derived CDR1 and CDR2 are SNHLY and FYNNEI. This CDR3 comprises 13 residues. The chain's CDR3 is CASSDLSTDTQYF. CDR3 DNA sequence: TGTGCCAGCAGTGACCTTTCCACAGATACGCAGTATTTT.

This clone has a handful of counts. The chain links TRBV27 to TRBJ1-1; D perhaps matches TRBD1 (6 bases). The CDR3 consists of 15 residues. The germline V gene encodes CDR1 MNHEY and CDR2 SMNVEV (reference sequence). Trimming cost V 7 bases and J 4 bases, with 19 bases left between them. Here the CDR3 reads CASTPRGDPVTEAFF. The CDR3, as DNA: TGTGCCAGCACCCCAAGGGGGGACCCCGTCACTGAAGCTTTCTTT.

This chain connects TRBV5-4 to TRBJ1-2; D call uncertain. With 2 bases removed from V and 6 bases from J, the gap between germline ends came to 11 bases. Germline assignment: CDR1 SGHNT and CDR2 YYREEE (reference sequence). This CDR3 has 13 amino acids. The CDR3 reads CASSLSKSDGYTF. The CDR3 nucleotides read TGTGCCAGCAGCTTAAGCAAGTCGGATGGCTACACCTTC.

The chain carries TRBV7-9 and TRBJ1-5; a weak D match, TRBD1 (6 bases). This CDR3 spans 15 amino acids. Germline values: CDR1 SEHNR, CDR2 FQNEAQ (reference sequence). Trimming took off 5 bases at V and 2 bases at J, with 13 bases between the two ends. The CDR3 region is CASSPDGGGNQPQHF. CDR3 nucleotide sequence: TGTGCCAGCAGCCCTGATGGGGGCGGCAATCAGCCCCAGCATTTT.

Only a few counts were recorded for this clone. V and J are TRBV6-5 and TRBJ2-7, with 8 bases lining up with TRBD1. CDR1 is MNHEY, CDR2 SVGAGI, per germline. The CDR3 is made up of 15 amino acids. After removal of 0 bases from V and 6 bases from J, the junction contained 7 bases not matched to a gene. CDR3 in amino acids: CASSYSIQGAFEQYF. As DNA, the CDR3 is TGTGCCAGCAGTTACTCGATTCAGGGGGCCTTCGAGCAGTACTTC.

The chain combines TRBV28 with TRBJ1-2; 7 bases line up with TRBD1. The germline V gene has CDR1 MDHEN and CDR2 SYDVKM. The CDR3 is 13 amino acids. The V segment lost 6 bases and the J segment 3 bases; nucleotides outside the gene matches: 4. The CDR3 coding sequence is TGTGCCAGCAGCAAGGGGACAGACTATGGCTACACCTTC. This gives the protein CASSKGTDYGYTF.

This chain links TRBV5-1 with TRBJ1-4; no reliable D call. The CDR3 contains 16 residues. Germline CDR1 reads SGHRS; CDR2 reads YFSETQ. Trimming shortened V by 3 bases and J by 3 bases, and 15 bases separated the two germline ends. The chain's CDR3 is CASSWVAARANEKLFF. The CDR3 region has the DNA TGCGCCAGCAGCTGGGTCGCAGCTCGCGCTAATGAAAAACTGTTTTTT.

The V gene is TRBV30, the J gene TRBJ2-2; 9 bases are shared with TRBD1. The CDR3 has 15 residues. Germline V gives CDR1 GTSNPN, CDR2 SVGIG (reference sequence). V lost 0 bases to trimming and J lost 7 bases; unmatched junction nucleotides: 6. The CDR3 here is CAWSVQQGAIGELFF. The CDR3 bases are TGTGCCTGGAGTGTACAACAGGGGGCTATCGGGGAGCTGTTTTTT.

Notes on this clone: This same CDR3 is encoded by further DNA sequences in the sample. V and J are TRBV29-1 and TRBJ1-1; maybe TRBD1 (6 bases). Germline lookup yields CDR1 SQVTM and CDR2 ANQGSEA. This CDR3 spans 15 amino acids. Trimming took off 2 bases at V and 3 bases at J, with 16 bases between the two ends. The CDR3 nucleotides read TGCAGCGTTGAACCGGGGCAGGGGCTGTACACTGAAGCTTTCTTT. It is translated as CSVEPGQGLYTEAFF.

The CDR3 sequence: CASSPQSDRAYQETQYF. The CDR3 DNA reads TGTGCCAGCTCACCACAGTCGGACAGGGCGTACCAAGAGACCCAGTACTTC. J is TRBJ2-5 and V is TRBV18; 8 bases line up with TRBD1. The CDR3 length is 17 residues. Germline CDR1 reads KGHSH; CDR2 reads LQKENI. V shed 1 base, J shed 0 bases, and the junction held 7 bases outside the gene matches.

This clone came up a few times. This chain joins TRBV6-5 and TRBJ2-5; D is possibly TRBD2 (6 bases). Germline V lookup: CDR1 MNHEY, CDR2 SVGAGI. The CDR3 totals 13 residues. V gave up 4 bases and J gave up 5 bases, with 11 bases separating them. The CDR3 nucleotides are TGTGCCAGCAGTTCACGGGGGAGCGAGACCCAGTACTTC. This encodes CASSSRGSETQYF.

The rearrangement links TRBV19 to TRBJ2-1, with 10 bases lining up with TRBD2. The length of the CDR3 is 17 residues. CDR1 and CDR2 from the germline V gene are LNHDA and SQIVND (reference sequence). The junction had 10 bases not matched to a gene; V was cut back by 1 base and J by 7 bases. The CDR3 protein is CASSIGLLAGYRNEQFF. The CDR3 nucleotides read TGTGCCAGTAGTATAGGCCTACTAGCGGGGTATAGGAATGAGCAGTTCTTC. Full variable domain (missing parts from reference TRBV19 and TRBJ2-1): DGGITQSPKYLFRKEGQNVTLSCEQNLNHDAMYWYRQDPGQGLRLIYYSQIVNDFQKGDIAEGYSVSREKKESFPLTVTSAQKNPTAFYLCASSIGLLAGYRNEQFFGPGTRLTVL.

V gene TRBV7-9 combines with J gene TRBJ1-1; D is possibly TRBD1 (6 bases). Trimming took off 5 bases at V and 1 base at J, with 11 bases between the two ends. Germline assignment: CDR1 SEHNR and CDR2 FQNEAQ (reference sequence). The CDR3 is 14 amino acids. The chain's CDR3 is CASSITGPNTEAFF. CDR3 nucleotide sequence: TGTGCCAGCAGCATAACAGGGCCGAACACTGAAGCTTTCTTT.

The rearrangement joins TRBV13 to TRBJ1-6; the D gene is possibly TRBD1 (5 bases). V lost 6 bases and J lost 7, with 13 bases in between. The V gene's germline CDR1 is PRHDT and CDR2 FYEKMQ (reference sequence). The CDR3 has 14 residues. CDR3 DNA sequence: TGTGCCAGCAGGCCCGGGACGGGAAATTCACCCCTCCACTTT. This gives the protein CASRPGTGNSPLHF.

This clone has a handful of counts. The chain combines TRBV10-3 with TRBJ2-3, with 8 bases identical to TRBD1. Germline CDR1 and CDR2: ENHRY and SYGVKD. The CDR3 runs to 13 residues. V lost 4 bases and J lost 5; bases outside the gene matches: 2. CDR3 nucleotides: TGTGCCATCAGTGGACAGGGGAAAGATACGCAGTATTTT. Translated: CAISGQGKDTQYF.

The V call is TRBV30, the J call TRBJ1-4; D is uncertain. CDR3 length: 16 residues. V lost 2 bases, J lost 7 bases, and 20 bases lay in between. The germline gives CDR1 GTSNPN, CDR2 SVGIG (reference sequence). CDR3 nucleotides: TGTGCCTGGAGTCTGAAACGAAGTCCTGGTGGTGAAAAACTGTTTTTT. Amino acid sequence: CAWSLKRSPGGEKLFF.

This clone has a handful of counts. The gene calls are TRBV5-1 and TRBJ2-1; 7 positions agree with TRBD2. Looked up from germline, CDR1 is SGHRS and CDR2 is YFSETQ. The junction had 14 bases not matched to a gene; V was cut back by 2 bases and J by 12 bases. This CDR3 is 15 amino acids long. CDR3 amino acids: CASSLTLAASGGQFF. The CDR3 DNA is TGCGCCAGCAGCTTAACTCTAGCGGCCTCGGGAGGGCAGTTCTTC.

The CDR3 loop reads CASSHNEKLFF. The DNA of the CDR3 is TGTGCCAGCAGCCATAATGAAAAACTGTTTTTT. The V and J genes are TRBV9 and TRBJ1-4; D call uncertain. CDR3 length: 11 residues. V lost 4 bases and J 4 bases, leaving 2 bases between the germline ends. In germline, CDR1 is SGDLS, CDR2 YYNGEE.

The V and J genes are TRBV7-7 and TRBJ2-5, with TRBD2 identical over 14 bases. The CDR3 sequence is 15 residues long. Per the germline V gene, CDR1 is SSHAT and CDR2 is FNYEAQ (reference sequence). J gave up 5 bases and V 3 bases, and 2 bases lay outside the gene matches. For the CDR3, the DNA is TGTGCCAGCAGCTTCGGACTAGCGGGGGGTGAGACCCAGTACTTC. This translates into CASSFGLAGGETQYF.

The gene calls are TRBV18 and TRBJ1-5; a weak D match, TRBD1 (6 bases). This CDR3 has 15 residues. V was trimmed by 3 bases and J by 7 bases, leaving 16 bases between them. The germline gives CDR1 KGHSH, CDR2 LQKENI. The CDR3, as DNA: TGTGCCAGCTCACCTAGACAAGGACAGAGGCAGCCCCAGCATTTT. It codes for CASSPRQGQRQPQHF.

This chain uses TRBV10-3 with TRBJ2-3; TRBD2 matches 11 bases. The V gene's germline CDR1 is ENHRY and CDR2 SYGVKD. This CDR3 spans 14 amino acids. As DNA, the CDR3 is TGTGCATCTGCGATAGCGGGGGGGCAAGATACGCAGTATTTT. It is translated as CASAIAGGQDTQYF.